This T cell receptor beta chain was identified during a study of T cell repertoires in cytomegalovirus infection (dated by TCRdb to the late 2010s). Regarding the complete study: Peptide stimulations targeted recently identified HLA-C-restricted CMV epitopes, whose presentation resists viral immunomodulation, together with well-studied HLA-B-restricted epitopes. Donor HLA type was relevant to the analysis, because carriage of CMV infection together with the matching HLA type was indicated by public TCR beta signatures.

The treatment or condition label, read with the paper, signifies: in vitro stimulation with specific CMV peptide epitopes to enrich CMV-specific T cells. Study-level results and caveats: Cumulative frequency of public TCR beta family members discriminated carriers of CMV infection plus the relevant HLA type in this cohort and an independent approximately 350-donor cohort. The ex vivo response was dominated by HLA-C-restricted CMV-specific TCR beta clonotypes, which also provided the single most frequent clonotype in two of eight donors.

Turning to this clonotype: What antigen it recognizes has not been identified. The record has no base qualities; no much larger clone is one base away.

Instrument used: Illumina HiSeq 1500. TCRdb reran the public reads through fastp at Q25 and MiXCR, keeping productive beta chains. Identical CDR3 proteins give one entry, which carries the most common genes and DNA. The sample table records approximately 910,000 distinct CDR3 sequences; roughly 30% of these occur just once. The ten largest account for roughly 13% of the sample. The sequence derives from a human donor in good health (CMV status not recorded). Some clones in this sample may be carry-over from other donors' samples. Sequenced material: cultured CD8+ T cells from PBMCs, taken from culture after CMV antigen stimulation.

The DNA sequence is TGCGCCAGCAGCCAAGATTGGTCGAGGGGGCGGGATCAGCCCCAGCATTTT. It codes for CASSQDWSRGRDQPQHF. The chain joins TRBV4-3 to TRBJ1-5; TRBD1 matches 7 bases in the middle. Compared with germline, V lacks 0 bases and J lacks 5 bases; bases without a gene match: 10. CDR1 LGHNA and CDR2 YSLEER are derived from the germline V gene. The CDR3 holds 17 amino acids from the cysteine to the phenylalanine. Of the read, only the CDR3 DNA is kept; its 51 bases are in frame from base 1.